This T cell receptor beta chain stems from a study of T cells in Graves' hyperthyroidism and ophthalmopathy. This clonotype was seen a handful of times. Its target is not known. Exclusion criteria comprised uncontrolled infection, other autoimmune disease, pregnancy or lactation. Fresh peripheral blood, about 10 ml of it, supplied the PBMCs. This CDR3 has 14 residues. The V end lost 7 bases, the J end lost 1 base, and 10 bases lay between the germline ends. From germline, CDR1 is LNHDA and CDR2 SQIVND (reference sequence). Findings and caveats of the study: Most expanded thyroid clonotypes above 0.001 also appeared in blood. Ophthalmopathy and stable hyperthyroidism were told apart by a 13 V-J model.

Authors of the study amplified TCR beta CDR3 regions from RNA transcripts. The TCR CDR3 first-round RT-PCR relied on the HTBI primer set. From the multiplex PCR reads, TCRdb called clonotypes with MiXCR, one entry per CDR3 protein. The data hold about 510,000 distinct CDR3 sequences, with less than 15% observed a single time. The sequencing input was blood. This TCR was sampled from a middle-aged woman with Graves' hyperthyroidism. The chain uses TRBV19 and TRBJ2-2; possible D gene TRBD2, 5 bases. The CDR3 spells CASTSTGNTGELFF. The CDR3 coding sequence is TGTGCCAGTACTAGCACCGGGAACACCGGGGAGCTGTTTTTT.